This T cell receptor beta chain was sequenced during a study of radiotherapy plus CTLA-4 blockade in lung cancer. The method was immunoSEQ multiplex PCR; TCRdb's version includes in-frame clones alone and lacks a portion of them. The sample includes about 82,000 clones, roughly 70% seen only once; the top ten take over 12%. The CDR3 sequence is 15 residues long. Germline values: CDR1 SGHRS, CDR2 YFSETQ. The germline V and J ends were trimmed by 3 bases and 7 bases, with 16 bases remaining between them. This sequence joins TRBV5-1 and TRBJ1-4, with D possibly being TRBD1 (5 bases). This specimen was peripheral blood, taken from a patient treated with radiotherapy plus ipilimumab. The origin of this receptor is a human donor with non-small cell lung cancer that progressed on radiotherapy plus ipilimumab. As DNA, the CDR3 is TGCGCCAGCAGCTGGGGCCGGGACGGCGTTGAAAAACTGTTTTTT. The encoded protein is CASSWGRDGVEKLFF.